The sequence of this T cell receptor beta chain was determined in a study of T cell repertoires in cytomegalovirus infection. CDR1 and CDR2 (germline): SEHNR, FQNEAQ (reference sequence). After removal of 3 bases from V and 2 bases from J, the junction contained 4 bases not matched to a gene. The CDR3 totals 15 residues. TCRdb reanalysed the reads using MiXCR and keeps one entry per CDR3 protein. The sample has about 680,000 distinct CDR3 sequences; 20% to 25% are singletons. The TCR was taken from a human donor in good health (CMV status not recorded). Some clones in this sample may be carry-over from other donors' samples. Sequencing used CD8+ T cells from PBMCs. The chain couples TRBV7-9 to TRBJ1-2; 9 bases are shared with TRBD1. The chain's CDR3 is CASSLFGTGNYGYTF. CDR3 in DNA: TGTGCCAGCAGCTTGTTTGGGACAGGGAACTATGGCTACACCTTC. The full variable domain, with the rest looked up from reference TRBV7-9 and TRBJ1-2, is DTGVSQNPRHKITKRGQNVTFRCDPISEHNRLYWYRQTLGQGPEFLTYFQNEAQLEKSRLLSDRFSAERPKGSFSTLEIQRTEQGDSAMYLCASSLFGTGNYGYTFGSGTRLTVV.